The 29 T cell receptor beta chains presented below share a single source sample, sequenced in a study of blood T cell repertoires in COVID-19. Using immunoSEQ multiplex PCR, the repertoire was profiled, and TCRdb retains in-frame clones only, with some absent. This sample yields about 17,000 clones, of which approximately 78% are seen a single time; approximately 23% belongs to the top ten. The sequenced material came from peripheral blood. The origin of the receptors is a man in his sixties with active or convalescent COVID-19.

The chain joins TRBV5-1 to TRBJ1-4; D gene unclear. CDR1 SGHRS and CDR2 YFSETQ come from the germline V gene. Between the trimmed V and J ends, which lost 2 bases and 0 bases, there was a span of 5 bases. This CDR3 is built from 14 residues. CDR3 in amino acids: CASSFGATNEKLFF. The CDR3 nucleotides are TGCGCCAGCAGCTTCGGGGCAACTAATGAAAAACTGTTTTTT.

This chain links TRBV7-9 with TRBJ1-2; D unresolved. CDR3 length: 16 residues. CDR1 and CDR2 from the germline V gene are SEHNR and FQNEAQ (reference sequence). V lost 5 bases to trimming and J lost 0 bases, with 16 bases between them. This chain's CDR3 is CASSPLERQANYGYTF. The CDR3 nucleotides are TGTGCCAGCAGCCCCCTAGAACGCCAAGCTAACTATGGCTACACCTTC.

This rearrangement joins TRBV7-3 to TRBJ2-3; 13 nucleotides match TRBD2. There are 16 residues in the CDR3. Germline assignment: CDR1 SGHTA and CDR2 FQGTGA. With 6 bases clipped from V and 4 bases from J, the junction kept 7 bases outside the gene matches. The CDR3, as DNA: TGTGCCAGCAGTCCCCGACTAGCGGGAGGCGCAGATACGCAGTATTTT. Translation: CASSPRLAGGADTQYF.

The CDR3 is CASSEPPGRGTEAFF. CDR3 bases: TGTGCCAGCAGTGAACCCCCAGGGAGGGGCACTGAAGCTTTCTTT. The J gene is TRBJ1-1, the V gene TRBV6-1, with D perhaps TRBD1 (5 bases). Trimming cost V 2 bases and J 4 bases, with 14 bases left between them. Germline loops: CDR1 MNHNS, CDR2 SASEGT. This CDR3 is 15 amino acids long.

This clone was recorded only once. The J gene is TRBJ1-1, the V gene TRBV5-1, with 8 positions matching TRBD1. The CDR3 has 14 amino acids. The germline CDR1 and CDR2 sequences are SGHRS and YFSETQ. Losses at the gene ends were 4 bases for V and 1 base for J; bases not matched to a gene: 3. The DNA for the CDR3 is TGCGCCAGCAGCCCGGGACAGGAGAACACTGAAGCTTTCTTT. Its protein product is CASSPGQENTEAFF. Full variable domain (remainder filled in from reference TRBV5-1 and TRBJ1-1): KAGVTQTPRYLIKTRGQQVTLSCSPISGHRSVSWYQQTPGQGLQFLFEYFSETQRNKGNFPGRFSGRQFSNSRSEMNVSTLELGDSALYLCASSPGQENTEAFFGQGTRLTVV.

This clone was recorded a few times. The gene calls are TRBV16 and TRBJ2-7; possible D gene TRBD2, 6 bases. Germline V gene data show CDR1 as KGHSY and CDR2 as FQNENV. V lost 4 bases and J 1 base, leaving 11 bases between the germline ends. The CDR3 runs 14 residues. The CDR3 sequence: CASSRSGGSYEQYF. The CDR3 nucleotides read TGTGCCAGCAGCCGGTCCGGGGGTTCCTACGAGCAGTACTTC.

The chain combines TRBV11-1 with TRBJ2-3; TRBD1 might be the D (6 bases). This CDR3 is 14 amino acids long. V was cut by 1 base and J by 6 bases, with 11 bases left in between. CDR1 is SGHAT, CDR2 FQDESV, per germline (reference sequence). CDR3 loop: CASSLDREGDTQYF. The CDR3 DNA follows: TGTGCCAGCAGCTTAGACAGGGAAGGGGATACGCAGTATTTT.

V usage is TRBV29-1 and J usage is TRBJ2-3, with 7 bases aligning to TRBD2. The V gene's germline CDR1 is SQVTM and CDR2 ANQGSEA. The CDR3 length is 14 residues. The V segment lost 3 bases and the J segment 1 base; nucleotides outside the gene matches: 4. The CDR3 region has the DNA TGCAGCGTTGATAGCAGCGGGGGCACAGATACGCAGTATTTT. Translating gives CSVDSSGGTDTQYF.

This clone was counted only a few times. The chain combines TRBV3-1 (or the pseudogene TRBV3-2) with TRBJ2-1; D gene ambiguous. V dropped 0 bases and J dropped 10 bases, with 7 bases sitting between them. This CDR3 is built from 12 residues. In germline, CDR1 is LGHDT, CDR2 YNNKEL (reference sequence). The CDR3 nucleotides are TGTGCCAGCAGCCAAGACGACTCAGAGCAGTTCTTC. It specifies CASSQDDSEQFF.

The chain couples TRBV11-2 to TRBJ1-2; 9 bases match TRBD1. Germline assignment: CDR1 SGHAT and CDR2 FQNNGV. V shed 6 bases and J 2 bases; nucleotides not matched to a gene: 4. The CDR3 consists of 14 residues. Written as DNA, the CDR3 is TGTGCCAGCAGTTCACAGGGGGCAAACTATGGCTACACCTTC. Translated, it gives CASSSQGANYGYTF.

The chain is built from TRBV7-8 and TRBJ2-1, with 11 nucleotides matching TRBD2. The CDR3 runs to 22 residues. The germline V gene has CDR1 SGHVS and CDR2 FQNEAQ. V lost 1 base to trimming and J lost 0 bases; unmatched junction nucleotides: 17. The CDR3, as DNA: TGTGCCAGCAGCTTAGGCCGCCTACCGGGACTAGCGGCTTCGAGCTCCTACAATGAGCAGTTCTTC. Translated: CASSLGRLPGLAASSSYNEQFF.

The chain employs TRBV11-2 and TRBJ2-1, with 9 positions matching TRBD2. With 2 bases clipped from V and 5 bases from J, the junction kept 10 bases outside the gene matches. This CDR3 spans 17 amino acids. Germline V gene lookup returns CDR1 SGHAT and CDR2 FQNNGV. CDR3 in amino acids: CASSLYGRTSANNEQFF. For the CDR3, the DNA is TGTGCCAGCAGCTTATACGGGAGGACTAGCGCCAACAATGAGCAGTTCTTC.

The V and J genes are TRBV12-5 and TRBJ2-3, with a possible D match to TRBD2 (5 bases). Trimming left V 5 bases short and J 2 bases short, with 14 bases between. Germline lookup yields CDR1 LGHNT and CDR2 FRNRAP. This CDR3 contains 15 residues. CDR3 in DNA: TGTGCTAGTGGTGAGGTGGCGGGTGCCACAGATACGCAGTATTTT. This gives the protein CASGEVAGATDTQYF.

The rearrangement uses TRBV9 and TRBJ2-1, with TRBD2 matching 13 bases. CDR3 length: 15 amino acids. J lost 6 bases, V lost 0 bases, and 0 bases had no gene match. Looked up from germline, CDR1 is SGDLS and CDR2 is YYNGEE. CDR3 in DNA: TGTGCCAGCAGCGTAGGACTAGCGGGGGGCAATGAGCAGTTCTTC. This codes for CASSVGLAGGNEQFF.

This clone has a handful of counts. The J gene is TRBJ2-7, the V gene TRBV28, with D possibly TRBD2 on 6 matching bases. CDR3 length: 16 residues. V dropped 8 bases and J dropped 4 bases, with 24 bases sitting between them. In germline, CDR1 is MDHEN, CDR2 SYDVKM. CDR3 sequence (DNA): TGTGCCAGCCTACCTTCCTGGGACTCCCTCCCTTACGAGCAGTACTTC. Encoded protein: CASLPSWDSLPYEQYF.

V usage is TRBV6-5 and J usage is TRBJ2-3; D not resolved. The V gene lost 7 bases and the J gene lost 2 bases, with 10 bases spanning the gap. This CDR3 is built from 13 residues. Germline CDR1 MNHEY, CDR2 SVGAGI. The CDR3 sequence is CASTDFNTDTQYF. In nucleotides, the CDR3 is TGTGCCAGCACCGACTTCAACACAGATACGCAGTATTTT.

In its sample, this clone was seen once. This chain uses TRBV18 with TRBJ2-5; 7 bases are shared with TRBD2. Trimming at V came to 2 bases and at J to 2 bases, leaving 14 bases not matched to a gene. This CDR3 comprises 18 residues. Germline V gives CDR1 KGHSH, CDR2 LQKENI. CDR3 loop: CASSPGIAGDSTQETQYF. CDR3 in DNA: TGTGCCAGCTCACCAGGGATAGCGGGCGATTCTACTCAAGAGACCCAGTACTTC.

V is TRBV19 and J is TRBJ1-6; TRBD1 might be the D (6 bases). CDR1 is LNHDA and CDR2 is SQIVND in the germline V gene (reference sequence). Trimming took 5 bases from V and 7 from J, leaving 18 bases between them. The CDR3 contains 16 residues. The CDR3 sequence is CASSSDRPRANSPLHF. The CDR3 coding sequence is TGTGCCAGTAGTTCCGACAGGCCCCGCGCGAATTCACCCCTCCACTTT.

The chain couples TRBV7-3 to TRBJ2-2, with 7 bases lining up with TRBD2. This CDR3 has 16 amino acids. The germline V gene encodes CDR1 SGHTA and CDR2 FQGTGA. J was trimmed by 0 bases and V by 5 bases; bases with no gene match: 6. The CDR3 region has the DNA TGTGCCAGCAGCGTGAGAAGCGGGGCGAACACCGGGGAGCTGTTTTTT. As protein: CASSVRSGANTGELFF.

The V and J genes are TRBV11-3 and TRBJ1-1; D gene unclear. V lost 5 bases and J lost 3, with 13 bases in between. The CDR3 length is 14 residues. Per the germline V gene, CDR1 is SGHNT and CDR2 is YENEEA. The CDR3 DNA sequence: TGTGCCAGCAGCCCCCTTCCCCGGGACACTGAAGCTTTCTTT. Translation gives CASSPLPRDTEAFF.

The sample holds one count of this clone. The rearrangement joins TRBV5-4 to TRBJ2-6; weak D call: TRBD1 (5 bases). CDR1 is SGHNT, CDR2 YYREEE, per germline (reference sequence). The CDR3 length is 15 residues. Trimming took 4 bases from V and 0 from J, leaving 8 bases between them. The CDR3 region has the DNA TGTGCCAGCAGCCTTGACAGCTCTGGGGCCAACGTCCTGACTTTC. It specifies CASSLDSSGANVLTF.

This clone was seen more than once but under ten times. The chain is built from TRBV11-3 and TRBJ1-1; 9 bases are a match to TRBD1. V dropped 0 bases and J dropped 5; count of bases not matched to a gene: 7. CDR3 length: 16 amino acids. CDR1 and CDR2 (germline): SGHNT, YENEEA. The chain's CDR3 is CASSLEWTGVGTEAFF. For the CDR3, the DNA is TGTGCCAGCAGCTTAGAGTGGACAGGGGTTGGTACTGAAGCTTTCTTT.

The rearrangement joins TRBV14 to TRBJ1-3; D possibly corresponds to TRBD1 (6 bases). The ends were cut back, 1 base at V and 0 bases at J, with 10 bases in the middle. CDR1 and CDR2 from the germline V gene are SGHDN and FVKESK. This CDR3 spans 16 amino acids. The chain's CDR3 is CASSQGTDFSGNTIYF. The DNA for the CDR3 is TGTGCCAGCAGCCAAGGGACAGATTTCTCTGGAAACACCATATATTTT.

This rearrangement joins TRBV10-3 to TRBJ2-2, with 10 positions matching TRBD2. Germline V gene lookup returns CDR1 ENHRY and CDR2 SYGVKD. J was trimmed by 4 bases and V by 11 bases; bases with no gene match: 16. The CDR3 is made up of 17 amino acids. The CDR3 protein is CAAWPGAGGRSTGELFF. CDR3 DNA sequence: TGTGCCGCCTGGCCCGGAGCGGGGGGGCGTAGCACCGGGGAGCTGTTTTTT.

The chain has TRBV2 and TRBJ2-7, with TRBD2 matching 8 bases. V was pared by 4 bases and J by 5 bases, with 4 bases of the junction left unmatched. Per the germline V gene, CDR1 is SNHLY and CDR2 is FYNNEI. This CDR3 is built from 13 residues. The chain's CDR3 is CASSVSGDNEQYF. The CDR3 DNA sequence: TGTGCCAGCAGTGTTAGCGGGGACAACGAGCAGTACTTC.

This clone was counted once. This rearrangement joins TRBV28 to TRBJ1-2; D may be TRBD1 (5 bases). Germline CDR1 MDHEN, CDR2 SYDVKM. The length of the CDR3 is 16 residues. The germline V and J ends were trimmed by 0 bases and 0 bases, with 11 bases remaining between them. The CDR3 reads CASSLWTADPNYGYTF. CDR3 nucleotides: TGTGCCAGCAGTTTATGGACAGCCGACCCTAACTATGGCTACACCTTC.

The chain has TRBV5-6 and TRBJ1-2, with 7 bases identical to TRBD1. J was trimmed by 5 bases and V by 2 bases; bases with no gene match: 15. This CDR3 contains 17 residues. Germline CDR1 reads SGHDT; CDR2 reads YYEEEE. CDR3 residues: CASSFPPPTGARYGYTF. CDR3 coding DNA: TGTGCCAGCAGCTTTCCCCCTCCCACAGGGGCCCGGTATGGCTACACCTTC.

This clone came up a few times. This chain uses TRBV28 with TRBJ1-4; 7 positions match TRBD1. This CDR3 region has 14 residues. Trimming cost V 4 bases and J 8 bases; bases outside gene matches: 7. Germline assignment: CDR1 MDHEN and CDR2 SYDVKM. CDR3 region: CASSSPTGKEKLFF. DNA for the CDR3: TGTGCCAGCAGTTCCCCGACAGGGAAGGAAAAACTGTTTTTT.

The chain joins TRBV24-1 to TRBJ2-3; no firm D call. V dropped 4 bases and J dropped 3 bases, with 13 bases sitting between them. This CDR3 has 15 amino acids. Looked up from germline, CDR1 is KGHDR and CDR2 is SFDVKD. DNA of the CDR3: TGTGCCACCAGTGAGGCAGGTTCATCTACAGATACGCAGTATTTT. Protein: CATSEAGSSTDTQYF.